The T cell receptor beta chain under discussion was sequenced for a study of blood T cell repertoires in COVID-19. The length of the CDR3 is 16 residues. Germline loops: CDR1 MDHEN, CDR2 SYDVKM. V lost 3 bases, J lost 0 bases, and 12 bases lay in between. Measured with immunoSEQ multiplex PCR; TCRdb has only the in-frame clones, and not every one. The sample contains about 110,000 clones, 75% to 90% of which appear only once. J is TRBJ1-3 and V is TRBV28; D call uncertain. The sequenced material came from peripheral blood. This TCR was recovered from a human donor in a cohort sampled during active COVID-19. CDR3 coding DNA: TGTGCCAGCAGTTTCCACAGCTCCGGCTCTGGAAACACCATATATTTT. Translated: CASSFHSSGSGNTIYF.